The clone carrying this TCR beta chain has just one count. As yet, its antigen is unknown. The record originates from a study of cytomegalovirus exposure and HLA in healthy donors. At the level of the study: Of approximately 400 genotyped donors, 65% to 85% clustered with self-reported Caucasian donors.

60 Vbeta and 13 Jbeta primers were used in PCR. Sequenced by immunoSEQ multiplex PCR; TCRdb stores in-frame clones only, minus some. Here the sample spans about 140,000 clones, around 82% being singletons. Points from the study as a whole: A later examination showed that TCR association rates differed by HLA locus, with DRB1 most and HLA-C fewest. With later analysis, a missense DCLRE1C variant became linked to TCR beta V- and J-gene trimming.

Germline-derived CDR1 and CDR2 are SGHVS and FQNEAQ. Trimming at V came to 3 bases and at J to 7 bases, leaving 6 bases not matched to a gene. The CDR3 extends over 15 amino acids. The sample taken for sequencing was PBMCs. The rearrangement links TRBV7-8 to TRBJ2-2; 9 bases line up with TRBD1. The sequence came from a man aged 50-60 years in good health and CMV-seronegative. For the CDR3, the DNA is TGTGCCAGCAGCTTGGGGACAGGGTCGGGCGGGGAGCTGTTTTTT. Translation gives CASSLGTGSGGELFF.